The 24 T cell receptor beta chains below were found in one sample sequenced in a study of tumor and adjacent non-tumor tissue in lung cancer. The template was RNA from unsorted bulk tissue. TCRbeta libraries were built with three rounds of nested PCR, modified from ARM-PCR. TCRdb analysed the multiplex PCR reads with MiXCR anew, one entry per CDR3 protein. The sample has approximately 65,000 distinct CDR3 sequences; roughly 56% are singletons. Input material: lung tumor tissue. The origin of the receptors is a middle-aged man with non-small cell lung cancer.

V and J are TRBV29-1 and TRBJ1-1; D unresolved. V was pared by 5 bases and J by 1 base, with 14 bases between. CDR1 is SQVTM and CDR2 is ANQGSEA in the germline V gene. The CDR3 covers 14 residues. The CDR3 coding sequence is TGCAGCGTTTATTCCTTAGCCGAGAACACTGAAGCTTTCTTT. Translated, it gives CSVYSLAENTEAFF. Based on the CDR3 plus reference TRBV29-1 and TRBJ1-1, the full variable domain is SAVISQKPSRDICQRGTSLTIQCQVDSQVTMMFWYRQQPGQSLTLIATANQGSEATYESGFVIDKFPISRPNLTFSTLTVSNMSPEDSSIYLCSVYSLAENTEAFFGQGTRLTVV.

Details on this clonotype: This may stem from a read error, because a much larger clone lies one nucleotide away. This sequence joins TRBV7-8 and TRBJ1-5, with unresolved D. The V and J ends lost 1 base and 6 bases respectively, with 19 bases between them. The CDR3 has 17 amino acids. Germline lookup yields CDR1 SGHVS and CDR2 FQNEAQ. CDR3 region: CASSLEAVSFKGQPQHF. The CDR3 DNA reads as TGTGCCAGCAGCTTAGAGGCCGTCTCGTTTAAGGGTCAGCCCCAGCATTTT. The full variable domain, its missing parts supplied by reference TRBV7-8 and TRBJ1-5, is GAGVSQSPRYKVAKRGQDVALRCDPISGHVSLFWYQQALGQGPEFLTYFQNEAQLDKSGLPSDRFFAERPEGSVSTLKIQRTQQEDSAVYLCASSLEAVSFKGQPQHFGDGTRLSIL.

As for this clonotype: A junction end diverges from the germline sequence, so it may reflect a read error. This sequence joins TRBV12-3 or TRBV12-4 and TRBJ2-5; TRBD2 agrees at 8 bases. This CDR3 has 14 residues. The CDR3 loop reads CVSSLAGSGDAQYF. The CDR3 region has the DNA TGTGTCAGCAGTTTAGCGGGAAGCGGTGATGCCCAGTACTTC.

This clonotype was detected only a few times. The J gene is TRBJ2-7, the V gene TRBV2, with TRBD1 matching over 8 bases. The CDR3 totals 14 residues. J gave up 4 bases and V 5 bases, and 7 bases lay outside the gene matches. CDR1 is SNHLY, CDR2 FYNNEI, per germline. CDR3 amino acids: CASSYGQGPYEQYF. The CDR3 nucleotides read TGTGCCAGCAGTTATGGACAGGGTCCGTACGAGCAGTACTTC.

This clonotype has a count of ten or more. CDR3 protein: CSVRDRWENIQYF. For the CDR3, the DNA is TGCAGCGTAAGGGACAGGTGGGAAAACATTCAGTACTTC. V gene TRBV29-1 combines with J gene TRBJ2-4, with 8 bases fitting TRBD1. Trimming at V came to 6 bases and at J to 5 bases, leaving 6 bases not matched to a gene. Germline V gene lookup returns CDR1 SQVTM and CDR2 ANQGSEA. The CDR3 sequence is 13 residues long.

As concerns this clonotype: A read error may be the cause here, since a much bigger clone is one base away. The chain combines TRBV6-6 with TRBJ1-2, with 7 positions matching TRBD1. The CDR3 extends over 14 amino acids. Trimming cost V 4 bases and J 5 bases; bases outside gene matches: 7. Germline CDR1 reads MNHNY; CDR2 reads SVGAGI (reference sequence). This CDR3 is CASSLGQEPYGYTF. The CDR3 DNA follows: TGTGCCAGCAGTTTAGGACAGGAACCATATGGCTACACCTTC.

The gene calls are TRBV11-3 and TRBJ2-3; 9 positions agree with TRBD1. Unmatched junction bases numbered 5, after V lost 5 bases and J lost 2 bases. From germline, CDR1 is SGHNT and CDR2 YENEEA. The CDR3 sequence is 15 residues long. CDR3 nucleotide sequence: TGTGCCAGCAGCGTAGGACAGGGGTTCACAGATACGCAGTATTTT. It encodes CASSVGQGFTDTQYF. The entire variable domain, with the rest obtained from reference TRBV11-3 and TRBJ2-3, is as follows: EAGVVQSPRYKIIEKKQPVAFWCNPISGHNTLYWYLQNLGQGPELLIRYENEEAVDDSQLPKDRFSAERLKGVDSTLKIQPAELGDSAVYLCASSVGQGFTDTQYFGPGTRLTVL.

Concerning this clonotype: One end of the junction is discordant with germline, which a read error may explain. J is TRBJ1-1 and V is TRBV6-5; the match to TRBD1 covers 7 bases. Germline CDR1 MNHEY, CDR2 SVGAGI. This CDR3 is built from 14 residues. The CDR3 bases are TGTGCCAGCAGTAAGGCTACAGGGGACACTGGAGCTTTCTTT. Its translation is CASSKATGDTGAFF.

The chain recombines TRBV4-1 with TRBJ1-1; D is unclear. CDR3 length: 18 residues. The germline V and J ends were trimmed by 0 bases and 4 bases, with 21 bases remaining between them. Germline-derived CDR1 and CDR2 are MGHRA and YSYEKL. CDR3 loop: CASSQDPRGRADATEAFF. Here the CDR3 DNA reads TGCGCCAGCAGCCAAGATCCTCGCGGGAGGGCAGATGCCACTGAAGCTTTCTTT.

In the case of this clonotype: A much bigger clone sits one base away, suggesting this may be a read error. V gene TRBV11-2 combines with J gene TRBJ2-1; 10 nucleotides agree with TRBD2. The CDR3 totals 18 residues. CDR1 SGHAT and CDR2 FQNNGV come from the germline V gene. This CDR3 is CASGLSAGGGNSYNEQFF. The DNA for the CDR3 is TGTGCCAGCGGCTTATCAGCGGGAGGGGGTAATTCCTACAATGAGCAGTTCTTC.

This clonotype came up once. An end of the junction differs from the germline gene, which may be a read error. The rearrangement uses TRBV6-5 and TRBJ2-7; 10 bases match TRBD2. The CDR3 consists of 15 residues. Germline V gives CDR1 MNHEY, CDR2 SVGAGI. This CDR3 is CASSPRTSGMYEQYF. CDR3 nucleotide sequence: TGTGCCAGCAGCCCACGGACTAGCGGTATGTACGAACAGTACTTC.

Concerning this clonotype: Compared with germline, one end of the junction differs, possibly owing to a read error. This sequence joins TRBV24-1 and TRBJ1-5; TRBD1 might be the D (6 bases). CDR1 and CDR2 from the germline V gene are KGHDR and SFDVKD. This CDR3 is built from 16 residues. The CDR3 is CATSDSIEGGNQPKHF. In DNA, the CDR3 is TGTGCCACCAGTGATTCAATCGAGGGGGGCAATCAGCCCAAGCATTTT.

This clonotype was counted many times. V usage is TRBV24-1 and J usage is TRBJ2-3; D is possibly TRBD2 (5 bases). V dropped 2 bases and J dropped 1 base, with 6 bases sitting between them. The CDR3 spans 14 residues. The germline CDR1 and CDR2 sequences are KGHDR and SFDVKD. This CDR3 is CATSDSGGTDTQYF. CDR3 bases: TGTGCCACCAGTGATTCCGGGGGCACAGATACGCAGTATTTT.

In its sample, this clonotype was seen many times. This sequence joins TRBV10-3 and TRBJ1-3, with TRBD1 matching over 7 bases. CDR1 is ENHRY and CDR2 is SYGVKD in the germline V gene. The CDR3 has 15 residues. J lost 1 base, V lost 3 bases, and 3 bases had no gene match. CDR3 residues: CAISDQGGSGNTIYF. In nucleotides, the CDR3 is TGTGCCATCAGTGACCAGGGGGGTTCTGGAAACACCATATATTTT.

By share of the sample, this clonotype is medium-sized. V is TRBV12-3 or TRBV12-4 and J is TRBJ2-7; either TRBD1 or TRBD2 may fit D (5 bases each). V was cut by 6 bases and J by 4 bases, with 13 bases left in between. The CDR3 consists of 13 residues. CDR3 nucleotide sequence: TGTGCCAGCAGCCCAGGGACGGCATACGAGCAGTACTTC. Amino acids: CASSPGTAYEQYF.

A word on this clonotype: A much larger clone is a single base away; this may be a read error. The CDR3 region is CAISTGLAGEAGEQFF. Written as DNA, the CDR3 is TGTGCCATCAGTACGGGACTAGCGGGAGAGGCCGGCGAGCAGTTCTTC. This chain links TRBV10-3 with TRBJ2-1; 14 bases are shared with TRBD2. CDR3 size: 16 residues. V trimming: 5 bases; J trimming: 10 bases; junction bases outside the gene matches: 10. Germline V gene sequence: CDR1 ENHRY, CDR2 SYGVKD.

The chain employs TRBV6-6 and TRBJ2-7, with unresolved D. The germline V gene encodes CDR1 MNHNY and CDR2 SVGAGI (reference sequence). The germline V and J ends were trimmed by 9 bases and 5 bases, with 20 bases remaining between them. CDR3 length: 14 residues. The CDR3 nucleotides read TGTGCCAGTAGTCTAAGGGCCTCGGTGAACGAGCAGTACTTC. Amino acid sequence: CASSLRASVNEQYF.

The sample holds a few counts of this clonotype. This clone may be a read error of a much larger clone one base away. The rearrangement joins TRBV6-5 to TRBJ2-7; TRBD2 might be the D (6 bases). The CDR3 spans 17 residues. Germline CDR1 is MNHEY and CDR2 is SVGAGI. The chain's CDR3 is CASSYDFSGRGIYGQYF. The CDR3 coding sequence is TGTGCCAGCAGTTACGACTTCTCCGGTCGGGGGATCTACGGGCAGTACTTC.

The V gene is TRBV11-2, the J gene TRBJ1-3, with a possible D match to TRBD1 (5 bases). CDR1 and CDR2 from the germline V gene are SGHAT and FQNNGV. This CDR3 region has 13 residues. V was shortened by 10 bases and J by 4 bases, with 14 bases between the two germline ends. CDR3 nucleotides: TGTGCCAACGCAACAGGTTTGGGAAACACCATATATTTT. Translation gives CANATGLGNTIYF.

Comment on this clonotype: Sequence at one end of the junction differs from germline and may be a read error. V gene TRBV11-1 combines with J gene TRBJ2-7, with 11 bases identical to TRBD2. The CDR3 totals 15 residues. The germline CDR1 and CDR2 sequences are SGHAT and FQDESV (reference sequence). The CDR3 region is CPSSLTTSGACEQYF. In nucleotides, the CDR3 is TGTCCCAGCAGCCTAACGACTAGCGGGGCCTGCGAGCAGTACTTC.

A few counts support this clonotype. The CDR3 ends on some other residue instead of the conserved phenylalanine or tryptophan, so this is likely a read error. CDR3 sequence reads: CASGGQQETQYS. The CDR3, as DNA: TGTGCCAGCGGGGGACAGCAAGAGACCCAGTACTCC. The rearrangement links TRBV6-6 to TRBJ2-5; 7 bases are a match to TRBD1. Germline V gene lookup returns CDR1 MNHNY and CDR2 SVGAGI (reference sequence). This CDR3 is 12 amino acids long. V was clipped by 8 bases and J by 2 bases; unmatched bases: 2.

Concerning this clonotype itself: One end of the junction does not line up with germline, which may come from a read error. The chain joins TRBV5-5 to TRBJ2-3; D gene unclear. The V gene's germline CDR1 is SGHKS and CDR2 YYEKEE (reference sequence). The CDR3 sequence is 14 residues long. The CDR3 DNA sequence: TGTGCCAGCTGCCGACCCCCTGACACAGATACGCACTATTTT. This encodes CASCRPPDTDTHYF.

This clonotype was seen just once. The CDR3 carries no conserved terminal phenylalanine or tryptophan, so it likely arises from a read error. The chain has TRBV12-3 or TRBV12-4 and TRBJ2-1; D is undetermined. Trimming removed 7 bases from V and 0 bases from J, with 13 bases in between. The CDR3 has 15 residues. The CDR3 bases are TGTGCCAGCACTGTTAGTGGAAGCTCCTACAATGAGCAGTTCTAC. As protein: CASTVSGSSYNEQFY.

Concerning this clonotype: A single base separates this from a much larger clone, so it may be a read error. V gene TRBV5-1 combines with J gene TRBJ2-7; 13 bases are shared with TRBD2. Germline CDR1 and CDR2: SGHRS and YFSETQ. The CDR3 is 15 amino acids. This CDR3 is CACSLLAGGPYEQYF. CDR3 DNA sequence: TGCGCCTGCAGCTTACTAGCGGGGGGGCCCTACGAGCAGTACTTC.